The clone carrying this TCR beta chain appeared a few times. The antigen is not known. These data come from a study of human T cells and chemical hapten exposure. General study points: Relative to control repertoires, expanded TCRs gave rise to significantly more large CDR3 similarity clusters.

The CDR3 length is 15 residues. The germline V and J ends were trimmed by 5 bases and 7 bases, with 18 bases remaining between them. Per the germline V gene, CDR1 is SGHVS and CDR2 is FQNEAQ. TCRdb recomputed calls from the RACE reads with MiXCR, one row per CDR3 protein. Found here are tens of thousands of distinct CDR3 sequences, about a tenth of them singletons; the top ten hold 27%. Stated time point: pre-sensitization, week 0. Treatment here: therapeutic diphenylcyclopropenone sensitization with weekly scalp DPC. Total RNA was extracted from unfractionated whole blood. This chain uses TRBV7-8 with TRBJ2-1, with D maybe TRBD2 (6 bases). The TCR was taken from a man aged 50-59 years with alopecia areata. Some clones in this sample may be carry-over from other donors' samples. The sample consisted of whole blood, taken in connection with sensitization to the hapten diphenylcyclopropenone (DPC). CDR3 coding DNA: TGTGCCAGCAGCCAATCGACCGGGACTTCGAATGAGCAGTTCTTC. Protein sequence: CASSQSTGTSNEQFF.